This T cell receptor (beta chain) was recovered during a study of T cell clones after liver transplantation. Across the study: Post-transplant blood was tracked for graft-donor-reactive T cell clones identified in a pre-transplant mixed lymphocyte reaction.

The method was immunoSEQ multiplex PCR; TCRdb's version includes in-frame clones alone and lacks a portion of them. The table lists roughly 53,000 clones, 70% to 75% of them singletons. Germline lookup yields CDR1 SGHTA and CDR2 FQGTGA. The length of the CDR3 is 13 residues. V dropped 5 bases and J dropped 1 base, with 8 bases sitting between them. This specimen consisted of CD4+ T cells from blood, obtained at the 22-month timepoint. The chain is built from TRBV7-3 and TRBJ1-1, with a tentative D call TRBD1 (5 bases). This sequence originates from a human patient who received a liver transplant. These T cells may partly come from the graft donor. CDR3 nucleotides: TGTGCCAGCAGCATGACAGCGAACACTGAAGCTTTCTTT. Translated: CASSMTANTEAFF.